This TCR beta chain is drawn from a study of vaccination effects on CD4 cells after COVID-19. Concerning this clone: What it binds is not known.

ViraFEST used viral peptide pools to expand antigen-specific CD4+ T cells before sequencing. The culture ran for approximately 11 days before CD4+ T cells were isolated. Each participant received a vaccine that was either BNT162b2 or mRNA-1273, given as two doses. Among the vaccine recipients, none had a prior SARS-CoV-2 infection, and nucleocapsid antibodies were negative. IL-2 at about 10 IU/ml and peptides at around 9.1 ug/ml were added to cultured PBMC, a few million per well. This table comes from immunoSEQ multiplex PCR, and its TCRdb copy is limited to in-frame clones, with some not included. The data contain 60,000 to 90,000 clones, approximately 81% of them seen just once; the ten biggest clones take up approximately 1.3%. The germline V gene has CDR1 SGDLS and CDR2 YYNGEE. CDR3 length equals 15 residues. Trimming took 0 bases from V and 4 from J, leaving 13 bases between them.

The receptor was derived from a human donor who received a COVID-19 vaccine. The chain couples TRBV9 to TRBJ1-1, with TRBD1 as a possible D gene (5 bases). The source was CD4+ T cells from PBMCs cultured with HCoV-229E spike peptides, collected after COVID-19 vaccination. DNA of the CDR3: TGTGCCAGCAGCGTAGTGAGACAGTCGACCACTGAAGCTTTCTTT. Its protein is CASSVVRQSTTEAFF.